The T cell receptor (beta chain) described here comes from a study of T-cell memory formation after mild COVID-19. One entry per CDR3 protein, called by TCRdb with MiXCR from the 5' RACE reads. The data show 210,000 or so distinct CDR3 sequences, around 18% seen once. Germline V gene data show CDR1 as MNHEY and CDR2 as SVGEGT. The V gene end was trimmed by 6 bases and the J gene end by 4 bases; junction bases not matched to a gene: 7. The CDR3 loop spans 16 amino acids. This clonotype was sampled from an adult woman who had mild COVID-19 (a few samples of this study predate the infection). Cell type and time point are not known. The sample was PBMCs or a T cell subset sorted from them (not recorded which). The V gene is TRBV6-2 or TRBV6-3, the J gene TRBJ2-1; TRBD2 agrees at 12 bases. The CDR3 loop is CASRPPGLAGYNEQFF. The CDR3 bases are TGTGCCAGCAGGCCCCCGGGACTAGCGGGTTACAATGAGCAGTTCTTC.